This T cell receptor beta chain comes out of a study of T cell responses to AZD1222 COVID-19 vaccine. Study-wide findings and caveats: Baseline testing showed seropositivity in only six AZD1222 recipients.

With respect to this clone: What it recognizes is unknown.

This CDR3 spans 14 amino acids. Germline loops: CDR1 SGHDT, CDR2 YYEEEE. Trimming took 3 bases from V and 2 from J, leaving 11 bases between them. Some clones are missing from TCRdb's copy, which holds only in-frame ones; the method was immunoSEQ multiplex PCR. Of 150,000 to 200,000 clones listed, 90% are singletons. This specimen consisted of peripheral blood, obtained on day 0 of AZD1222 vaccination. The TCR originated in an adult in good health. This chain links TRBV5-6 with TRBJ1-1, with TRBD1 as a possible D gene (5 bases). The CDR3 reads CASSWGGGNTEAFF. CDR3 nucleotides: TGTGCCAGCAGCTGGGGGGGAGGAAACACTGAAGCTTTCTTT.